This T cell receptor beta chain was recovered during a study of blood T cells in healthy people across ages. Study findings and constraints: Observed TCR beta diversity showed a strong correlation with the percentage of naive T cells as measured by flow cytometry.

This CDR3 comprises 12 residues. Trimming shortened V by 0 bases and J by 7 bases, and 6 bases separated the two germline ends. Germline V gene sequence: CDR1 MNHEY, CDR2 SVGEGT. This clonotype was detected a few times. The antigen remains unidentified. Total RNA, at least 5.5 micrograms per sample, was extracted from PBMCs. The second PCR ran about 6 to 11 cycles with a sample-barcoded 5' primer and J-beta primers. TCRdb independently ran MiXCR on the 5' RACE reads; one entry per CDR3 protein. In the table there are about a million distinct CDR3 sequences, roughly 52% of which are singletons. The receptor's source is a man younger than 45 in good health. Sequencing was performed on blood. The chain links TRBV6-2 or TRBV6-3 to TRBJ1-2; D remains ambiguous. The CDR3 DNA sequence: TGTGCCAGCAGTTACTCGCAATTTGGCTACACCTTC. As protein: CASSYSQFGYTF.